This note documents a single TCR beta chain sequence. A read error is possible here, since a much larger clone lies one base away. Regarding time point: newly diagnosed GD, antithyroid drugs for less than 3 months. Making the TCR library involved RNA that had been extracted from PBMCs. Patient provenance is recorded as an endocrinology department in Xi'an, China. A volume of 9 to 9.5 milliliters of peripheral blood was collected in EDTA tubes. Germline values: CDR1 SGDLS, CDR2 YYNGEE. The CDR3 is made up of 17 amino acids. CDR3 regions were amplified by Arm-PCR using iRepertoire HTBI primers to build TCR beta libraries. TCRdb re-analysed the multiplex PCR reads in MiXCR, keeping a single row per CDR3 protein. Of 350,000 to 500,000 distinct CDR3 sequences in the sample, 12% to 15% were seen once. The data originate from a study of regulatory T cells in long-lasting Graves disease. A further study also used this sample, focusing on T cells in Graves' hyperthyroidism and ophthalmopathy. In that study: Most thyroid clonotypes with frequency above 0.001 were detected in blood.

The TCR sequence derives from a woman in her forties or fifties with Graves disease. The chain carries TRBV9 and TRBJ2-2; TRBD2 aligns across 7 bases. The specimen comprised peripheral blood mononuclear cells (PBMCs), sampled at new diagnosis, from a patient treated with antithyroid drugs. CDR3 amino acids: CASSVAAGVTNTGELSF. In nucleotides, the CDR3 is TGTGCCAGCAGCGTAGCCGCGGGAGTAACGAACACCGGGGAGCTGTCTTTT.